This TCR beta chain was sequenced in a study of T cells in Graves' hyperthyroidism and ophthalmopathy. Amplification of TCR beta CDR3 regions used RNA as the template. The TCR CDR3 was amplified in a first-round RT-PCR using the HTBI primer set. TCRdb reprocessed the multiplex PCR reads with MiXCR, giving one entry per CDR3 protein. The sample shows around 280,000 distinct CDR3 sequences, roughly an eighth of them seen only once. This clonotype has more than one count but fewer than ten. Germline V gives CDR1 SQVTM, CDR2 ANQGSEA. The J segment lost 5 bases and the V segment lost 6 bases, leaving 12 bases of the junction unmatched. This CDR3 is built from 15 residues.

Material: blood. The receptor's source is a woman between 35 and 50 years old with Graves' hyperthyroidism. The chain carries TRBV29-1 and TRBJ1-4, with 7 bases aligning to TRBD1. This chain's CDR3 is CSVRKPGQLNEKLFF. The CDR3 DNA reads as TGCAGCGTACGAAAACCGGGACAGTTAAATGAAAAACTGTTTTTT.